This entry describes one T cell receptor beta chain. Its specificity is unknown. This sample is part of a study of CD8 T cells in ankylosing spondylitis. It was by quantitative 5'-RACE with molecular barcodes that TCR beta libraries were made. Each CDR3 protein is one row after TCRdb ran MiXCR on the 5' RACE reads. The table includes about 160,000 distinct CDR3 sequences, 15% to 20% detected once. Findings and limits, study-wide: Disease-linked clones, CD8+, were relatively rare in peripheral blood. Typical of ankylosing spondylitis blood, it appeared, was a TCR beta motif of about eight highly homologous variants. The authors reported significant enrichment of disease-linked clones in matched ankylosing spondylitis synovial fluid.

Looked up from germline, CDR1 is SGHAT and CDR2 is FQNNGV. The CDR3 spans 17 residues. With V trimmed by 5 bases and J by 2 bases, 13 bases remained unmatched. The sequencing sample was made of blood, either unsorted or a sorted T cell fraction (not recorded which). This TCR came from a male donor with ankylosing spondylitis or in good health (not recorded which). The V and J genes are TRBV11-2 and TRBJ2-5; 8 bases are a match to TRBD2. CDR3 region: CASSAGGPIPGQETQYF. The CDR3 DNA follows: TGTGCCAGCAGCGCGGGAGGTCCGATTCCTGGACAAGAGACCCAGTACTTC.